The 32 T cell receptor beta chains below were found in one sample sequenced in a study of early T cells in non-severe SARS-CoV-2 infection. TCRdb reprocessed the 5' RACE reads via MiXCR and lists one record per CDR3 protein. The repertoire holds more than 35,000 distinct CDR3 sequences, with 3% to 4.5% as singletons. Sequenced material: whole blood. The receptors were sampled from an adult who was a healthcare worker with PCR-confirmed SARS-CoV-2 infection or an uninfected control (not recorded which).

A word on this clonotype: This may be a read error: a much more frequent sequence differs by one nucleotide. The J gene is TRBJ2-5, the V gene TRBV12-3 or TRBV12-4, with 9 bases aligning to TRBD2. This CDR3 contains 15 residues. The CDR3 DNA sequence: TGTGTCAGCAGTTTGGGTAGCGGGAGTGGAGAGACCCAGTACTTC. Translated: CVSSLGSGSGETQYF.

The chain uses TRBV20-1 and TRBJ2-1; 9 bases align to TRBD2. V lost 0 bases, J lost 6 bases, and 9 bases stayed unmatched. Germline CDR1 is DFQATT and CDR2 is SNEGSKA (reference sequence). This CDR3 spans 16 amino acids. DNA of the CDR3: TGCAGTGCTAGAGATTTCGGTAGCGGGAGAATCAATGAGCAGTTCTTC. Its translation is CSARDFGSGRINEQFF.

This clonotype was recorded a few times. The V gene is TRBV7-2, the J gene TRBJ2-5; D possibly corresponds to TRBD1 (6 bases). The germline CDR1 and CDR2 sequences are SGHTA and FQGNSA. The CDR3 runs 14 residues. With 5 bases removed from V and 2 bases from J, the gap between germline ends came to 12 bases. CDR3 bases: TGTGCCAGCAGCATCACAGGGAGACAAGAGACCCAGTACTTC. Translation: CASSITGRQETQYF. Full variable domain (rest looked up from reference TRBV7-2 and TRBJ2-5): GAGVSQSPSNKVTEKGKDVELRCDPISGHTALYWYRQSLGQGLEFLIYFQGNSAPDKSGLPSDRFSAERTGGSVSTLTIQRTQQEDSAVYLCASSITGRQETQYFGPGTRLLVL.

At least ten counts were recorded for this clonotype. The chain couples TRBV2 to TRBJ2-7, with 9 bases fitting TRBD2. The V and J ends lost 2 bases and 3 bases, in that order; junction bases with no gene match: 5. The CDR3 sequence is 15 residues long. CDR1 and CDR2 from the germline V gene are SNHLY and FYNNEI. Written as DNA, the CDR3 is TGTGCCAGCAGTGAATCGCTAGCGGGGCGCTACGAGCAGTACGTC. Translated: CASSESLAGRYEQYV.

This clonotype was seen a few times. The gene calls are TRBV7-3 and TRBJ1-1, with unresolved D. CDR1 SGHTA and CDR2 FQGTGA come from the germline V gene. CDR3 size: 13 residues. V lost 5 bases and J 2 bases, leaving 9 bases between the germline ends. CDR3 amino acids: CASSRAPNTEAFF. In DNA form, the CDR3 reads TGTGCCAGCAGCCGGGCCCCAAACACTGAAGCTTTCTTT.

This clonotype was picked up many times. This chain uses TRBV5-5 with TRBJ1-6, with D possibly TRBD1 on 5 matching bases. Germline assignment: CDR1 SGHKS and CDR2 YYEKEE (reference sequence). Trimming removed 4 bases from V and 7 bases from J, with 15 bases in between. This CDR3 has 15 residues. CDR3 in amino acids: CASSLVWGENSPLHF. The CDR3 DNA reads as TGTGCCAGCAGCCTCGTGTGGGGGGAAAATTCACCCCTCCACTTT.

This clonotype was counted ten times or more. The CDR3 loop reads CASSFTNNEQFF. The DNA of the CDR3 is TGCGCCAGCAGCTTTACAAACAATGAGCAGTTCTTC. The rearrangement links TRBV5-1 to TRBJ2-1; unclear D gene. Between the trimmed V and J ends, which lost 2 bases and 5 bases, there was a span of 5 bases. This CDR3 comprises 12 residues. CDR1 is SGHRS, CDR2 YFSETQ, per germline.

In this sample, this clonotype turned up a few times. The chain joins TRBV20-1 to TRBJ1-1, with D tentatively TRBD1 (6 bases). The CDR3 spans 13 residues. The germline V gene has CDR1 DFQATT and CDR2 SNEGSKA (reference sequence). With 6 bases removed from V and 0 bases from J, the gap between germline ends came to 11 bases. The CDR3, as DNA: TGCAGTGCCCTGGGACATCTGAACACTGAAGCTTTCTTT. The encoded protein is CSALGHLNTEAFF.

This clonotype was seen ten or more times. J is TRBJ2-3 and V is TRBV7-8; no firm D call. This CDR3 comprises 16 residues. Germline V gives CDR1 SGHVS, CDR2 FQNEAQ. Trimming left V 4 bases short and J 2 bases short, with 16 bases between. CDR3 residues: CASSSSLVTNTDTQYF. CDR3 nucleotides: TGTGCCAGCAGCTCATCACTCGTCACCAACACAGATACGCAGTATTTT.

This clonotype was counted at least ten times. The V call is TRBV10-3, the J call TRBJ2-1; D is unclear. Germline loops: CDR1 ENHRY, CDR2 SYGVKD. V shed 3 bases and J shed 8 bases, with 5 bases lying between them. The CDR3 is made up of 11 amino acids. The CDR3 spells CAISDHDEQFF. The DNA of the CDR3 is TGTGCCATCAGTGACCACGATGAGCAGTTCTTC.

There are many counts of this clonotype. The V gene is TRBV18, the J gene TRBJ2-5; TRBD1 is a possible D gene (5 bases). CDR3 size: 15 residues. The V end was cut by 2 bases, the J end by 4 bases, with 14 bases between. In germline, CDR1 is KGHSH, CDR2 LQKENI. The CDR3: CASSPNAQGGETQYF. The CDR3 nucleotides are TGTGCCAGCTCACCAAACGCGCAGGGCGGAGAGACCCAGTACTTC.

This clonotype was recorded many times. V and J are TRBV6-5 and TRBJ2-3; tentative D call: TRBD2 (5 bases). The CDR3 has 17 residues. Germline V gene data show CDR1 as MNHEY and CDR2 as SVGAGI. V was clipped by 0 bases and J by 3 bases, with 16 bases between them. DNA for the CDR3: TGTGCCAGCAGTTACTCGATTTTAACGGGAATAACAGATACGCAGTATTTT. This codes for CASSYSILTGITDTQYF.

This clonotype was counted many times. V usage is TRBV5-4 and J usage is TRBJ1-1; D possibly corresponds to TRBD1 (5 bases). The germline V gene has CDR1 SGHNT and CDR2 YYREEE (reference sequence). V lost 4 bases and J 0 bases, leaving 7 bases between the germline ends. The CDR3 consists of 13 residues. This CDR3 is CASSTGMNTEAFF. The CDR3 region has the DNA TGTGCCAGCAGCACAGGTATGAACACTGAAGCTTTCTTT.

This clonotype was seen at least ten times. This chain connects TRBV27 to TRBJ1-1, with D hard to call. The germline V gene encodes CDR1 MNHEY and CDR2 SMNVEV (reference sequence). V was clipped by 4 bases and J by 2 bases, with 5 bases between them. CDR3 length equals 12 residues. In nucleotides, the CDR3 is TGTGCCAGCAGTTCAATAAACACTGAAGCTTTCTTT. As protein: CASSSINTEAFF.

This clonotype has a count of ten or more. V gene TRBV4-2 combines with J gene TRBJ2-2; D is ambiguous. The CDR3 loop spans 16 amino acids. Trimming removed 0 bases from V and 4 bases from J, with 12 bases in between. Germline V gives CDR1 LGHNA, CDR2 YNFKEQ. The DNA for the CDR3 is TGTGCCAGCAGCCAAGAGGATGGGTTCAGCACCGGGGAGCTGTTTTTT. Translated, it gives CASSQEDGFSTGELFF.

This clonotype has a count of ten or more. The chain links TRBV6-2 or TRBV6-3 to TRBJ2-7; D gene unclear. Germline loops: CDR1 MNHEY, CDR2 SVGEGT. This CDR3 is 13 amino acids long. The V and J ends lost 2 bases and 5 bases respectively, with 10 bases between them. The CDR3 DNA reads TGTGCCAGCAGTTACAGGTGGGGTGACGAGCAGTACTTC. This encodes CASSYRWGDEQYF.

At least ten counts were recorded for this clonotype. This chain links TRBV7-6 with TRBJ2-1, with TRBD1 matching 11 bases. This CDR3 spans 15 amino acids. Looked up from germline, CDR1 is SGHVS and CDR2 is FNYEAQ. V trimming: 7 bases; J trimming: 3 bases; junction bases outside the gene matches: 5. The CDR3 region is CASTPGTGGYNEQFF. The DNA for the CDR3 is TGTGCCAGCACCCCTGGGACAGGGGGCTACAATGAGCAGTTCTTC.

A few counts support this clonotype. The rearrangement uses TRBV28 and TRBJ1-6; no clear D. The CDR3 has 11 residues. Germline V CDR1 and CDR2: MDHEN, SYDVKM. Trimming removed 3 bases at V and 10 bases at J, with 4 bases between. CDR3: CASSFRSPLHF. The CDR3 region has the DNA TGTGCCAGCAGTTTCCGGTCACCCCTCCACTTT.

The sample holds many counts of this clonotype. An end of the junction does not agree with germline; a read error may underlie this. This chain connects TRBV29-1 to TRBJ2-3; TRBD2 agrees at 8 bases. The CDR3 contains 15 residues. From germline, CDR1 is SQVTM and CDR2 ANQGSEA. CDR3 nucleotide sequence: TGCAGCGTTGAATCGACTAGCGTGAGCACAGATACGCAGTACTTT. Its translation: CSVESTSVSTDTQYF.

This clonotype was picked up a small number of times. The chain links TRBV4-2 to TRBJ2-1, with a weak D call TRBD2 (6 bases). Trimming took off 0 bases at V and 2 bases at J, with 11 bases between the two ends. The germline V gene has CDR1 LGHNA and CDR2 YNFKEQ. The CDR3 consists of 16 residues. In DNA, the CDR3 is TGTGCCAGCAGCCAAGACGCTAGCGTTCCCTACAATGAGCAGTTCTTC. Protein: CASSQDASVPYNEQFF.

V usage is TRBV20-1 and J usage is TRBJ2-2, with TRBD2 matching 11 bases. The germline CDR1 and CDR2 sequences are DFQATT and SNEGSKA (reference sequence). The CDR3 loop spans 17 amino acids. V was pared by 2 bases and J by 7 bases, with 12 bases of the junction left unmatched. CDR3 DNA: TGCAGTGCTAGAAAACATTTAGCGGGAGGGCCTGGCGGGGAGCTGTTTTTT. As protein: CSARKHLAGGPGGELFF.

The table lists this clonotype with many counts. CDR3 bases: TGTGCCAGCAGCCAGGGGACTAGCGGAGGGATTTACGAGCAGTACTTC. Translation gives CASSQGTSGGIYEQYF. The chain links TRBV4-2 to TRBJ2-7, with TRBD2 matching 11 bases. Germline V gene sequence: CDR1 LGHNA, CDR2 YNFKEQ. The CDR3 extends over 16 amino acids. V shed 3 bases, J shed 4 bases, and the junction held 8 bases outside the gene matches.

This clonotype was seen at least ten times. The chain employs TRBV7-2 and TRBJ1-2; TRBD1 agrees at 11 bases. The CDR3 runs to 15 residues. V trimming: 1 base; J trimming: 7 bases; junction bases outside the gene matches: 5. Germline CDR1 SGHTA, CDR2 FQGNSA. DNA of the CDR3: TGTGCCAGCAGCTTAGTAGGGACAGGGGGTTTTGGCTACACCTTC. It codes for CASSLVGTGGFGYTF.

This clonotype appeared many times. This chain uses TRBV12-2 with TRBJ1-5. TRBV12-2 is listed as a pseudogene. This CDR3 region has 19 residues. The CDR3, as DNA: TGTGCAAGTCGCTTAGGACTCTCTCGACACTTTCATAGCAATCAGCCCCAGCATTTT. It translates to CASRLGLSRHFHSNQPQHF.

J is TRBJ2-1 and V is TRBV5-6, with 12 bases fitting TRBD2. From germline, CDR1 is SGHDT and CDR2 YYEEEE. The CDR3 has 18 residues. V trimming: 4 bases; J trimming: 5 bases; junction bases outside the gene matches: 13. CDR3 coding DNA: TGTGCCAGCAGCGAGACTAGCGGGAGCCTCGCGGGGCACAATGAGCAGTTCTTC. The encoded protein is CASSETSGSLAGHNEQFF.

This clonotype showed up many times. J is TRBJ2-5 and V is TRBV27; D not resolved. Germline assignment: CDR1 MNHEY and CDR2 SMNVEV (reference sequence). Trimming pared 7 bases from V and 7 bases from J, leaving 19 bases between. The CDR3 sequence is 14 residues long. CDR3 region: CASTGQGPPRTQYF. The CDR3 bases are TGTGCCAGCACAGGTCAAGGCCCCCCGAGGACCCAGTACTTC.

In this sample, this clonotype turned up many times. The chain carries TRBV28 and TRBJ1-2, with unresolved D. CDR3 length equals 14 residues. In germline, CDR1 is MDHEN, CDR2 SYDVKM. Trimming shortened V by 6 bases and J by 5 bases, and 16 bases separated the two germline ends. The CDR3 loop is CASSPAIAGYGYTF. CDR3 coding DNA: TGTGCCAGCAGCCCCGCAATAGCCGGTTATGGCTACACCTTC.

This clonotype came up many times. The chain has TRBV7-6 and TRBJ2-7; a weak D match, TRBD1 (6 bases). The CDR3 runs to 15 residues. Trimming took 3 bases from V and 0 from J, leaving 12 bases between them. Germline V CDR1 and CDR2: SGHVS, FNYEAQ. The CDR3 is CASSLDAGASYEQYF. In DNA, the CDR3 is TGTGCCAGCAGCTTGGATGCAGGGGCCTCCTACGAGCAGTACTTC. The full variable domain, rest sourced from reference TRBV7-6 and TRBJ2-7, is GAGVSQSPRYKVTKRGQDVALRCDPISGHVSLYWYRQALGQGPEFLTYFNYEAQQDKSGLPNDRFSAERPEGSISTLTIQRTEQRDSAMYRCASSLDAGASYEQYFGPGTRLTVT.

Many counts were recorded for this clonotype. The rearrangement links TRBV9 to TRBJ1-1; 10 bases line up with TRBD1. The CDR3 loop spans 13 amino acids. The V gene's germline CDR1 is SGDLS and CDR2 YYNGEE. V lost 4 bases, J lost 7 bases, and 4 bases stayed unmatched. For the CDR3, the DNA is TGTGCCAGCAGCTTGGGGGACAGGGGTGAAGCTTTCTTT. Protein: CASSLGDRGEAFF.

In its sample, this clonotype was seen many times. The CDR3 here is CASSLEGTVYGYTF. CDR3 sequence (DNA): TGTGCCAGCAGCTTAGAGGGGACAGTCTATGGCTACACCTTC. The rearrangement joins TRBV11-2 to TRBJ1-2; 7 nucleotides match TRBD1. This CDR3 comprises 14 residues. V trimming: 0 bases; J trimming: 4 bases; junction bases outside the gene matches: 2. Germline assignment: CDR1 SGHAT and CDR2 FQNNGV.

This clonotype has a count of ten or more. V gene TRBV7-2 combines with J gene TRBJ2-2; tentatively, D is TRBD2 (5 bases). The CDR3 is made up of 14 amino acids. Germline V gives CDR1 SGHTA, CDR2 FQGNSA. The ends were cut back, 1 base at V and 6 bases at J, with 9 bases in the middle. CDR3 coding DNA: TGTGCCAGCAGCTTAGGGTTAGCGTCCGGGGAGCTGTTTTTT. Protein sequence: CASSLGLASGELFF.

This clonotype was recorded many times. CDR3 sequence reads: CASSFGQMNTEAFF. Written as DNA, the CDR3 is TGTGCCAGCAGCTTCGGACAGATGAACACTGAAGCTTTCTTT. The chain carries TRBV7-2 and TRBJ1-1; perhaps TRBD1 as D (6 bases). The CDR3 sequence is 14 residues long. Germline CDR1 SGHTA, CDR2 FQGNSA. The ends were cut back, 3 bases at V and 0 bases at J, with 8 bases in the middle.